These T cell receptor beta chains were read from a single sample in a study of blood T cell repertoires in COVID-19. Libraries were prepared by immunoSEQ multiplex PCR; TCRdb keeps only in-frame clonotypes and omits some of them. The sample comprises about 71,000 clones, roughly 85% of which are singletons, and 1.5% to 2% rests with the top ten. Sequenced: peripheral blood. The receptors shown here come from a man aged 25-45 years with acute or convalescent COVID-19. Both conserved end residues are part of each CDR3. The order of the fields is V gene, J gene, CDR3 protein.

V: TRBV5-1; J: TRBJ2-2; CDR3: CASSLETVNTGELFF
V: TRBV7-2; J: TRBJ2-1; CDR3: CASSLTGASEQFF
V: TRBV18; J: TRBJ1-2; CDR3: CASSPGITGQGVGYTF
V: TRBV4-3; J: TRBJ2-5; CDR3: CASSQEMGTSGPQETQYF
V: TRBV2; J: TRBJ2-2; CDR3: CASGPIYTGELFF
V: TRBV24-1; J: TRBJ1-5; CDR3: CATSDRYRGPQHF
V: TRBV2; J: TRBJ1-4; CDR3: CASSERGWANEKLFF
V: TRBV7-2; J: TRBJ2-3; CDR3: CASSLKPSRGHVADTQYF
V: TRBV20-1; J: TRBJ1-1; CDR3: CSVSFTEAFF
V: TRBV7-7; J: TRBJ2-5; CDR3: CASSIDSEGTQYF
V: TRBV12-3/TRBV12-4; J: TRBJ1-5; CDR3: CASSLKGDQPQHF
V: TRBV9; J: TRBJ1-1; CDR3: CASSVVRGGQSEAFF
V: TRBV20-1; J: TRBJ1-1; CDR3: CSAREFSEAFF
V: TRBV27; J: TRBJ2-2; CDR3: CASSPLGAANTGELFF
V: TRBV6-5; J: TRBJ1-1; CDR3: CASSPPGTRNTEAFF
V: TRBV19; J: TRBJ1-3; CDR3: CASSSQGRVSGNTIYF